A selection of T cell receptor beta chains follows, all from one sample in a study of blood T cell repertoires in COVID-19. Method: immunoSEQ multiplex PCR; TCRdb's copy keeps in-frame clones and lacks some. The sample contains 300,000 to 400,000 clones, about 89% of which appear only once. The sequenced material came from PBMCs or T cells enriched from blood (not recorded which). These receptors all come from a man in his sixties who had recovered from COVID-19. CDR3s include the opening cysteine and the closing phenylalanine or tryptophan. A D gene is named only where the DNA matches it firmly. The listing skips clone size in some rows; elsewhere it reads once, few, many or a size class.

V,D,J,size,DNA,CDR3
TRBV6-5,-,TRBJ2-3,-,TGTGCCAGCAGTTCCAGGGATTGGAGCTCAGATACGCAGTATTTT,CASSSRDWSSDTQYF
TRBV28,TRBD1,TRBJ2-2,-,TGTGCCAGCAGTTTACAAGGACAGGGCGCCCGGGAGCTGTTTTTT,CASSLQGQGARELFF
TRBV10-3,TRBD2,TRBJ2-3,-,TGTGCCATCAGTGAGAATCTAGCGGGAGGGTACGGGGGAGATACGCAGTATTTT,CAISENLAGGYGGDTQYF
TRBV30,-,TRBJ1-1,-,TGTGCCTGGACCCTACAGGGAAACACTGAAGCTTTCTTT,CAWTLQGNTEAFF
TRBV15,-,TRBJ2-7,-,TGTGCCACCAGCGGGCGACGGAACTCCTACGAGCAGTACTTC,CATSGRRNSYEQYF
TRBV20-1,-,TRBJ2-2,-,TGCAGTGCTACCGGTCCCGGGGAGCTGTTTTTT,CSATGPGELFF
TRBV28,TRBD1,TRBJ1-6,-,TGTGCCAGCAGTCGGGGGCGGGACAGTCGATCACCCCTCCACTTT,CASSRGRDSRSPLHF
TRBV12-3/TRBV12-4,-,TRBJ1-5,-,TGTGCCAGCAGTTTCCAGAGGAATCAGCCCCAGCATTTT,CASSFQRNQPQHF
TRBV6-5,TRBD1,TRBJ1-2,few,TGTGCCAGCAGTTACCGGACAGGGAGAGGCTACACCTTC,CASSYRTGRGYTF
TRBV24-1,-,TRBJ2-1,once,TGTGCCACCAGTCCGGGTGAGCAGTTCTTC,CATSPGEQFF
TRBV7-2,TRBD1,TRBJ2-2,-,TGTGCCAGCCGGGACAGGGTCGCCGCGAACACCGGGGAGCTGTTTTTT,CASRDRVAANTGELFF
TRBV7-2,TRBD2,TRBJ2-7,-,TGTGCCAGCAGTAGAATAGCGGGGGGCTACGAGCAGTACTTC,CASSRIAGGYEQYF
TRBV7-2,-,TRBJ1-2,-,TGTGCCAGCAGCTTATTTAGCATTCCACTCCGGGGCTACACCTTC,CASSLFSIPLRGYTF
TRBV6-5,TRBD2,TRBJ2-1,-,TGTGCCAGCAGGCCTAGCGGGAGGTCCTACAATGAGCAGTTCTTC,CASRPSGRSYNEQFF
TRBV5-6,TRBD2,TRBJ2-3,-,TGTGCCAGCAGCTTTCTGACTAGCGGGAGTTGGGATACGCAGTATTTT,CASSFLTSGSWDTQYF
TRBV18,-,TRBJ1-1,-,TGTGCCAGCTCACCAATGTACAGGAACACTGAAGCTTTCTTT,CASSPMYRNTEAFF
TRBV6-1,TRBD1,TRBJ1-1,-,TGTGCCAGCAGTGAGAACCCGGGACAGCCCTTAAAAACTGAAGCTTTCTTT,CASSENPGQPLKTEAFF
TRBV20-1,TRBD1,TRBJ1-1,-,TGCAGTGCTAGTAATAGGGGACAGGGCGCGAAGGGAGCTTTCTTT,CSASNRGQGAKGAFF
TRBV24-1,-,TRBJ2-1,-,TGTGCCACCAGTGAGACAGGAGAACTCAACAATGAGCAGTTCTTC,CATSETGELNNEQFF
TRBV27,-,TRBJ2-6,-,TGTGCCAGCAGTTTTCGGTCACCACTCTCTGGGGCCAACGTCCTGACTTTC,CASSFRSPLSGANVLTF
TRBV27,TRBD1,TRBJ1-5,-,TGTGCCAGCAGTCCCCAAACGGGACAGGGCCCCTTGGAGCCCCAGCATTTT,CASSPQTGQGPLEPQHF
TRBV18,TRBD1,TRBJ1-2,-,TGTGCCAGCTCACGACTGGACAGGGGAATTGGTGGCTACACCTTC,CASSRLDRGIGGYTF
TRBV6-5,TRBD2,TRBJ2-7,-,TGTGCCAGTAGAGAGGGGAGGGGTGGAGAGCAGTACTTC,CASREGRGGEQYF
TRBV28,-,TRBJ2-7,-,TGTGCCAGCAGCCGGACAGCTTCTAACTCCTACGAGCAGTACTTC,CASSRTASNSYEQYF
TRBV27,-,TRBJ1-2,-,TGTGCCAGCAGTCCGACTAGGAGAAGCTATGGCTACACCTTC,CASSPTRRSYGYTF
TRBV7-7,TRBD1,TRBJ1-2,-,TGTGCTAGCAGCTTAGCTCGGGACAGGGACTGGTATGGCTACACCTTC,CASSLARDRDWYGYTF
TRBV19,TRBD1,TRBJ1-1,-,TGTGCCAGTAGTATGGGACAGAACCGAGGTGAAGCTTTCTTT,CASSMGQNRGEAFF
TRBV3-1/TRBV3-2,-,TRBJ2-1,-,TGTGCCAGCAGCCAAGATAACGGGGGACGGCAGTTCTTC,CASSQDNGGRQFF
TRBV6-5,TRBD1,TRBJ1-1,-,TGTGCCAGCAGTCCTGGCCTTCACAGGGGGCTCTTTGCTTTCTTT,CASSPGLHRGLFAFF
TRBV7-2,TRBD2,TRBJ2-3,-,TGTGCCAGCAGCTTAACTTCTAGCGGGAGCGTAGGCACAGATACGCAGTATTTT,CASSLTSSGSVGTDTQYF
TRBV24-1,TRBD1,TRBJ2-7,-,TGTGCCACCAGCACAGGGGTTTCCTACGAGCAGTACTTC,CATSTGVSYEQYF
TRBV19,TRBD1,TRBJ1-5,-,TGTGCCAGTAGTATACCAACTAGGACAGGGGAGGATCAGCCCCAGCATTTT,CASSIPTRTGEDQPQHF
TRBV11-2,TRBD2,TRBJ2-3,-,TGTGCCAGCAGCTTAGAACTAACTAGCGGGTTTTCCACAGATACGCAGTATTTT,CASSLELTSGFSTDTQYF
TRBV28,-,TRBJ1-2,-,TGTGCCAGCTTTAATACAGGGCTCTATGGCTACACCTTC,CASFNTGLYGYTF
TRBV18,-,TRBJ1-4,-,TGTGCCAGCTCACACCTAGGATCAAAATCTAATGAAAAACTGTTTTTT,CASSHLGSKSNEKLFF
TRBV2,-,TRBJ2-6,-,TGTGCCAGCAGTGCGCTCCGCTTCAGCTCTGGGGCCAACGTCCTGACTTTC,CASSALRFSSGANVLTF
TRBV7-2,TRBD2,TRBJ2-3,-,TGTGCCAGCAGCCTTCTAGCGGGAATAACAGATACGCAGTATTTT,CASSLLAGITDTQYF
TRBV12-3/TRBV12-4,-,TRBJ1-1,once,TGTGCCAGCAGTATGCCTAACAGGGTTCAAGCTTTCTTT,CASSMPNRVQAFF
TRBV6-5,-,TRBJ2-5,-,TGTGCCAGCAGACCACAGACGGCTCAAGAGACCCAGTACTTC,CASRPQTAQETQYF
TRBV28,-,TRBJ2-1,-,TGTGCCAGCAGTCCCAACAGGGAGTGGGTTCGCGCGGCAGAGCAGTTCTTC,CASSPNREWVRAAEQFF
TRBV6-5,-,TRBJ2-7,-,TGTGCCAGCAAAATGACAGGTCCCGCCCAACAGTACTTC,CASKMTGPAQQYF
TRBV19,-,TRBJ1-5,once,TGTGCCAGTAGTCGGCAGGGCAATCAGCCCCAGCATTTT,CASSRQGNQPQHF
TRBV10-3,-,TRBJ2-7,-,TGTGCCATCAGTGATACCGGGACAAGGACCTACGAGCAGTACTTC,CAISDTGTRTYEQYF
TRBV6-2/TRBV6-3,TRBD1,TRBJ1-1,-,TGTGCCAGCAGTGACAGGGGACGAGTGAACACTGAAGCTTTCTTT,CASSDRGRVNTEAFF
TRBV6-5,TRBD1,TRBJ2-2,-,TGTGCCACGACTCAGGGGGCGATCAACACCGGGGAGCTGTTTTTT,CATTQGAINTGELFF
TRBV11-3,-,TRBJ2-5,-,TGTGCCAGCAGCTCTACTCCGGGGTCCAAAGAGACCCAGTACTTC,CASSSTPGSKETQYF
TRBV7-2,-,TRBJ1-5,-,TGTGCCAGCAGCTATACAGGCCCTAGCAATCAGCCCCAGCATTTT,CASSYTGPSNQPQHF
TRBV28,-,TRBJ2-3,-,TGTGCCAGCAGTCCCACCCTGGGGTCCAGGGCCAGCACAGATACGCAGTATTTT,CASSPTLGSRASTDTQYF
TRBV4-1,-,TRBJ2-7,-,TGCGCCAGCAGCTCCCGGGGTCCGACCTACGAGCAGTACTTC,CASSSRGPTYEQYF
TRBV12-3/TRBV12-4,-,TRBJ1-1,-,TGTGCCAGCAGTTTTTTTAGTGGTACTGAAGCTTTCTTT,CASSFFSGTEAFF
TRBV5-1,-,TRBJ1-1,-,TGCGCCAGCACAATTTCGACAGCTGGGGACACTGAAGCTTTCTTT,CASTISTAGDTEAFF
TRBV9,-,TRBJ2-5,-,TGTGCCAGCAGCGTAGCTCCAGGTCCGCAAGAGACCCAGTACTTC,CASSVAPGPQETQYF
TRBV5-8,-,TRBJ2-2,-,TGTGCCACCGGACAAGCCACCGGGGAGCTGTTTTTT,CATGQATGELFF
TRBV3-1/TRBV3-2,-,TRBJ2-3,-,TGTGCCAGCAGCCAAGATGAGGATACGCAGTATTTT,CASSQDEDTQYF
TRBV9,-,TRBJ2-1,-,TGTGCCAGCAGCGTAGTAGGGGCGAACAATGAGCAGTTCTTC,CASSVVGANNEQFF